This T cell receptor beta chain derives from a study of memory CD4+ T cells and cytomegalovirus serostatus. Study-level results: Each of 65 to 70 CMV-associated TCRbeta sequences occurred in one to five individuals. Repertoires predicted CMV serostatus with median bootstrapped AUC of approximately 0.95.

The sort gate was single viable CD3+CD4+CD8-CD45RO+ cells for memory CD4+ T cells. Authors' methods: After removing out-of-frame reads, around 2.2 million distinct TCRbeta sequences remained. Method: immunoSEQ multiplex PCR; TCRdb's copy keeps in-frame clones and lacks some. That table supplies the V and J calls and clone size; D and trimming were determined from the DNA. The sample records about 43,000 clones, around four fifths being singletons. As for this clone: Its target is unknown.

V lost 1 base, J lost 3 bases, and 13 bases lay in between. CDR1 is SGHVS and CDR2 is FQNEAQ in the germline V gene. The length of the CDR3 is 15 residues. Sequenced sample: memory CD4+ T cells from blood. The V call is TRBV7-8, the J call TRBJ2-7, with D unclear. The clonotype was recovered from an adult in good health and CMV-seronegative. The CDR3 protein is CASSLGLTGNYEQYF. The CDR3 DNA reads TGTGCCAGCAGCTTAGGTCTGACTGGAAACTACGAGCAGTACTTC. Full variable domain (missing parts from reference TRBV7-8 and TRBJ2-7): GAGVSQSPRYKVAKRGQDVALRCDPISGHVSLFWYQQALGQGPEFLTYFQNEAQLDKSGLPSDRFFAERPEGSVSTLKIQRTQQEDSAVYLCASSLGLTGNYEQYFGPGTRLTVT.